This entry lists 26 T cell receptor beta chains sequenced from one sample in a study of blood T cell repertoires in COVID-19. Profiled with immunoSEQ multiplex PCR; TCRdb holds only in-frame clones, not every one. The sample has about 380,000 clones, 81% seen once. The sample consisted of peripheral blood. These receptors were collected from a human donor with acute or convalescent COVID-19. The donor label of this sample is uncertain.

Concerning this clone: Because the CDR3's place on the DNA is in doubt, the DNA is left out and the CDR3 is given as listed by TCRdb. V usage is TRBV21-1 and J usage is TRBJ1-2. TRBV21-1 has pseudogene status. The CDR3 spans 15 residues, counting both ends. CDR3 protein: CASSKWGSGSGGYTF.

The chain is built from TRBV5-1 and TRBJ2-5, with a weak D call TRBD1 (5 bases). The V gene's germline CDR1 is SGHRS and CDR2 YFSETQ. This CDR3 contains 13 residues. The V end lost 4 bases, the J end lost 1 base, and 8 bases lay between the germline ends. CDR3 DNA sequence: TGCGCCAGCAGCCGGACATTCCAAGAGACCCAGTACTTC. Amino acid sequence: CASSRTFQETQYF.

The rearrangement joins TRBV19 to TRBJ1-3; D not resolved. The ends were cut back, 4 bases at V and 4 bases at J, with 14 bases in the middle. This CDR3 spans 15 amino acids. In germline, CDR1 is LNHDA, CDR2 SQIVND (reference sequence). The CDR3 sequence is CASSTTMAGGNTIYF. The CDR3 coding sequence is TGTGCCAGTAGTACGACCATGGCGGGGGGAAACACCATATATTTT.

This chain connects TRBV30 to TRBJ2-5; tentatively, D is TRBD2 (6 bases). This CDR3 has 11 amino acids. Trimming removed 5 bases from V and 13 bases from J, with 17 bases in between. The germline V gene encodes CDR1 GTSNPN and CDR2 SVGIG (reference sequence). The CDR3, as DNA: TGTGCCTGGGGGACGGGGGTCATACGGTACTTC. Its translation is CAWGTGVIRYF.

This chain uses TRBV27 with TRBJ2-2; 9 bases align to TRBD2. CDR1 is MNHEY and CDR2 is SMNVEV in the germline V gene (reference sequence). This CDR3 has 16 amino acids. V dropped 4 bases and J dropped 6; count of bases not matched to a gene: 9. The CDR3 loop is CASSSVLAGRSGELFF. The CDR3, as DNA: TGTGCCAGCAGTTCCGTTCTAGCGGGACGATCCGGGGAGCTGTTTTTT.

The rearrangement joins TRBV5-4 to TRBJ1-3; tentative D call: TRBD1 (5 bases). The CDR3 totals 17 residues. Germline V lookup: CDR1 SGHNT, CDR2 YYREEE (reference sequence). The V end was cut by 4 bases, the J end by 0 bases, with 17 bases between. The CDR3 DNA follows: TGTGCCAGCAGCCACCTGGGGGGAGGACTCTCTGGAAACACCATATATTTT. The encoded protein is CASSHLGGGLSGNTIYF.

The chain is built from TRBV2 and TRBJ2-5; D unresolved. The CDR3 runs to 12 residues. Trimming removed 6 bases from V and 5 bases from J, with 10 bases in between. The V gene's germline CDR1 is SNHLY and CDR2 FYNNEI. The CDR3: CASRRQLETQYF. The CDR3 DNA reads as TGTGCCAGCAGACGTCAACTGGAGACCCAGTACTTC.

The chain employs TRBV7-2 and TRBJ2-3; 7 positions agree with TRBD2. V shed 4 bases, J shed 11 bases, and the junction held 9 bases outside the gene matches. This CDR3 has 13 amino acids. The germline gives CDR1 SGHTA, CDR2 FQGNSA. CDR3 region: CASSSSPSGVQYF. CDR3 coding DNA: TGTGCCAGCAGCTCAAGCCCCAGCGGGGTGCAGTATTTT. Using reference TRBV7-2 and TRBJ2-3 for the parts outside the CDR3, the full variable domain is GAGVSQSPSNKVTEKGKDVELRCDPISGHTALYWYRQSLGQGLEFLIYFQGNSAPDKSGLPSDRFSAERTGGSVSTLTIQRTQQEDSAVYLCASSSSPSGVQYFGPGTRLTVL.

V gene TRBV5-1 combines with J gene TRBJ1-6; D is unclear. Germline CDR1 reads SGHRS; CDR2 reads YFSETQ. The length of the CDR3 is 13 residues. V lost 3 bases to trimming and J lost 11 bases, with 12 bases between them. CDR3 nucleotide sequence: TGCGCCAGCAGCTCTTTGGGCTCTCCACCCCTCCACTTT. It yields the protein CASSSLGSPPLHF.

The J gene is TRBJ2-7, the V gene TRBV12-5; D unclear. The CDR3 runs 15 residues. With 1 base removed from V and 2 bases from J, the gap between germline ends came to 12 bases. The germline V gene encodes CDR1 LGHNT and CDR2 FRNRAP. CDR3 amino acids: CASGLAITSTYEQYF. In nucleotides, the CDR3 is TGTGCTAGTGGTTTGGCGATCACGTCTACCTACGAGCAGTACTTC.

V gene TRBV18 combines with J gene TRBJ2-3; the match to TRBD1 covers 8 bases. Trimming took 4 bases from V and 1 from J; bases not matched to a gene: 4. The length of the CDR3 is 15 residues. Germline lookup yields CDR1 KGHSH and CDR2 LQKENI. The CDR3 loop is CASSRDRGGTDTQYF. CDR3 bases: TGTGCCAGCTCACGTGACAGGGGAGGCACAGATACGCAGTATTTT.

The CDR3 is CASSDSGNEQFF. In nucleotides, the CDR3 is TGCGCCAGCAGCGATAGCGGAAATGAGCAGTTCTTC. The V and J genes are TRBV10-1 and TRBJ2-1, with a possible D match to TRBD2 (6 bases). CDR3 size: 12 residues. CDR1 WNHNN and CDR2 SYGVQD come from the germline V gene (reference sequence). Trimming removed 6 bases from V and 7 bases from J, with 10 bases in between.

The chain combines TRBV4-1 with TRBJ1-1; D might be TRBD1 (6 bases). The length of the CDR3 is 14 residues. CDR1 and CDR2 from the germline V gene are MGHRA and YSYEKL. V lost 4 bases and J 0 bases, leaving 9 bases between the germline ends. CDR3 in DNA: TGCGCCAGCAGCCGTCAGGGGATGAACACTGAAGCTTTCTTT. Translation: CASSRQGMNTEAFF.

This clone was picked up many times. V is TRBV28 and J is TRBJ1-2; 7 bases map to TRBD1. The CDR3 runs to 14 residues. The V gene end was trimmed by 6 bases and the J gene end by 4 bases; junction bases not matched to a gene: 8. The germline CDR1 and CDR2 sequences are MDHEN and SYDVKM. In DNA, the CDR3 is TGTGCCAGCAGGGTAGACAGGGTCCGCTATGGCTACACCTTC. This codes for CASRVDRVRYGYTF.

The chain recombines TRBV27 with TRBJ2-1; TRBD1 might be the D (6 bases). The CDR3 loop spans 15 amino acids. Germline V gives CDR1 MNHEY, CDR2 SMNVEV (reference sequence). V was pared by 4 bases and J by 4 bases, with 14 bases between. The DNA for the CDR3 is TGTGCCAGCAGTTCGCCGGGACATACATACAATGAGCAGTTCTTC. Protein: CASSSPGHTYNEQFF.

This chain uses TRBV5-1 with TRBJ1-3; D is unclear. Between the trimmed V and J ends, which lost 5 bases and 0 bases, there was a span of 12 bases. The CDR3 has 15 amino acids. CDR1 is SGHRS and CDR2 is YFSETQ in the germline V gene. The CDR3 protein is CASRLDRSSGNTIYF. CDR3 sequence (DNA): TGCGCCAGCAGACTAGACCGGAGCTCTGGAAACACCATATATTTT.

This clone turned up a few times. The sample carries other DNA sequences with the same CDR3. The chain is built from TRBV18 and TRBJ1-3; D unresolved. Germline V lookup: CDR1 KGHSH, CDR2 LQKENI. The CDR3 runs 14 residues. The ends were cut back, 6 bases at V and 0 bases at J, with 9 bases in the middle. CDR3 nucleotide sequence: TGTGCCAGCTCCCCGGGGATCTCTGGAAACACCATATATTTT. Protein: CASSPGISGNTIYF.

V and J are TRBV19 and TRBJ2-6; TRBD1 matches at 7 bases. This CDR3 is 17 amino acids long. Unmatched junction bases numbered 5, after V lost 3 bases and J lost 0 bases. Germline V gene data show CDR1 as LNHDA and CDR2 as SQIVND (reference sequence). The chain's CDR3 is CASSMGQIVSGANVLTF. DNA of the CDR3: TGTGCCAGTAGTATGGGACAGATAGTCTCTGGGGCCAACGTCCTGACTTTC.

V usage is TRBV5-1 and J usage is TRBJ1-5, with TRBD1 identical over 11 bases. J lost 7 bases, V lost 0 bases, and 3 bases had no gene match. In germline, CDR1 is SGHRS, CDR2 YFSETQ. The CDR3 is 15 residues long. This chain's CDR3 is CASSLDGQGAQPQHF. The CDR3 coding sequence is TGCGCCAGCAGCTTGGATGGACAGGGGGCCCAGCCCCAGCATTTT.

V and J are TRBV7-9 and TRBJ1-3; tentatively, D is TRBD1 (5 bases). From germline, CDR1 is SEHNR and CDR2 FQNEAQ (reference sequence). CDR3 length: 17 amino acids. Trimming removed 2 bases at V and 0 bases at J, with 14 bases between. The CDR3 loop is CASSLNARQHSGNTIYF. The CDR3 nucleotides read TGTGCCAGCAGCTTAAATGCTCGACAGCACTCTGGAAACACCATATATTTT.

The chain is built from TRBV4-1 and TRBJ2-7; D is unclear. Per germline, CDR1 MGHRA and CDR2 YSYEKL. V lost 1 base to trimming and J lost 3 bases, with 13 bases between them. The CDR3 length is 15 residues. The CDR3 DNA sequence: TGCGCCAGCAGCCAAGTACTGACTCCCCTCTACGAGCAGTACTTC. It specifies CASSQVLTPLYEQYF.

The chain joins TRBV4-1 to TRBJ1-1; D may be TRBD1 (6 bases). Germline V gives CDR1 MGHRA, CDR2 YSYEKL. This CDR3 contains 13 residues. V was cut by 10 bases and J by 1 base, with 13 bases left in between. CDR3 sequence: CATGTRRNTEAFF. CDR3 bases: TGCGCCACCGGGACACGAAGGAACACTGAAGCTTTCTTT.

As for this clone: Within the sample, other DNA sequences also encode this same CDR3. The rearrangement uses TRBV5-6 and TRBJ1-1, with a possible D match to TRBD1 (5 bases). With 4 bases removed from V and 1 base from J, the gap between germline ends came to 8 bases. The CDR3 totals 13 residues. Germline V gene lookup returns CDR1 SGHDT and CDR2 YYEEEE. For the CDR3, the DNA is TGTGCCAGCAGCGTTGACAGGAACACTGAAGCTTTCTTT. This sequence encodes CASSVDRNTEAFF.

The chain recombines TRBV27 with TRBJ2-7; perhaps TRBD2 as D (6 bases). The germline V gene has CDR1 MNHEY and CDR2 SMNVEV (reference sequence). The V end was cut by 8 bases, the J end by 2 bases, with 13 bases between. This CDR3 has 13 residues. DNA of the CDR3: TGTGCCAGCGCGCCGGGACTTACCTACGAGCAGTACTTC. It encodes CASAPGLTYEQYF.

The V and J genes are TRBV6-1 and TRBJ1-1; perhaps TRBD1 as D (6 bases). The CDR3 runs to 12 residues. The germline gives CDR1 MNHNS, CDR2 SASEGT. Trimming left V 3 bases short and J 6 bases short, with 8 bases between. DNA for the CDR3: TGTGCCAGCAGTGATTACAGGGCTGAAGCTTTCTTT. It is translated as CASSDYRAEAFF.

The rearrangement links TRBV18 to TRBJ2-1; a possible D gene is TRBD1 (6 bases). This CDR3 comprises 14 residues. Germline V CDR1 and CDR2: KGHSH, LQKENI. Trimming cost V 6 bases and J 6 bases, with 15 bases left between them. The CDR3 spells CASSPQGQPNEQFF. The CDR3 DNA sequence: TGTGCCAGCTCTCCCCAAGGACAGCCCAATGAGCAGTTCTTC.